The 14 T cell receptor beta chains given below trace back to one sample, sequenced in a study of CD8 T cells in Susac syndrome (dated by TCRdb to about 2019). Library creation used the immunoSEQ multiplex PCR assay. RNA was extracted using the RNeasy kit, and about 0.5 to 1 ug of the RNA was reverse transcribed with random hexamers. In-frame beta chains were kept once TCRdb had trimmed the public reads at Q25 with fastp and called clones with MiXCR. Rows are unified per CDR3 protein, each entry keeping the most common DNA and genes. This sample gives about 180,000 distinct CDR3 sequences in total; about 95% of them show up just once. The top ten constitute 0.15% to 0.2% of the sample. The sequenced material came from CD8+ T cells from PBMCs. The receptors shown here come from a human donor with multiple sclerosis.

The chain combines TRBV12-3 or TRBV12-4 with TRBJ1-5; 7 nucleotides match TRBD1. The CDR3 runs to 15 residues. V dropped 8 bases and J dropped 1; count of bases not matched to a gene: 8. CDR3 sequence reads: CASGLGQTSNQPQHF. The CDR3 DNA sequence: TGTGCCAGCGGACTGGGACAGACGAGCAATCAGCCCCAGCATTTT.

The chain is built from TRBV20-1 and TRBJ2-1; 11 bases are a match to TRBD2. The ends lost 6 bases at V and 2 bases at J; junction bases unmatched: 3. Germline lookup yields CDR1 DFQATT and CDR2 SNEGSKA (reference sequence). The CDR3 is made up of 14 amino acids. CDR3 residues: CSADSGRAYNEQFF. The DNA for the CDR3 is TGCAGTGCAGATAGCGGGAGGGCCTACAATGAGCAGTTCTTC.

The rearrangement links TRBV15 to TRBJ2-7, with D maybe TRBD1 (6 bases). Trimming removed 9 bases from V and 3 bases from J, with 15 bases in between. Germline CDR1 is LNHNV and CDR2 is YYDKDF (reference sequence). This CDR3 is 13 amino acids long. The CDR3 loop reads CATGRDIDYEQYF. CDR3 bases: TGTGCCACGGGCCGGGACATTGACTACGAGCAGTACTTC. Based on the CDR3 plus reference TRBV15 and TRBJ2-7, the full variable domain is DAMVIQNPRYQVTQFGKPVTLSCSQTLNHNVMYWYQQKSSQAPKLLFHYYDKDFNNEADTPDNFQSRRPNTSFCFLDIRSPGLGDTAMYLCATGRDIDYEQYFGPGTRLTVT.

The table lists this clonotype with a few counts. The rearrangement uses TRBV29-1 and TRBJ2-7; D unclear. The CDR3 consists of 10 residues. Trimming took 6 bases from V and 6 from J, leaving 9 bases between them. CDR1 and CDR2 (germline): SQVTM, ANQGSEA. CDR3 region: CSVRSSEQYF. CDR3 nucleotides: TGCAGCGTCCGGAGTAGCGAGCAGTACTTC.

This sequence joins TRBV9 and TRBJ2-3; the D gene is possibly TRBD2 (5 bases). V lost 3 bases and J 1 base, leaving 12 bases between the germline ends. CDR1 and CDR2 (germline): SGDLS, YYNGEE. This CDR3 is 15 amino acids long. The CDR3 loop is CASSALLRGTDTQYF. CDR3 bases: TGTGCCAGCAGCGCCCTTCTGAGGGGCACAGATACGCAGTATTTT. The entire variable domain, with the rest obtained from reference TRBV9 and TRBJ2-3, is as follows: DSGVTQTPKHLITATGQRVTLRCSPRSGDLSVYWYQQSLDQGLQFLIQYYNGEERAKGNILERFSAQQFPDLHSELNLSSLELGDSALYFCASSALLRGTDTQYFGPGTRLTVL.

V and J are TRBV20-1 and TRBJ2-7; perhaps D is TRBD1 or TRBD2 (5 bases each). Trimming removed 6 bases from V and 0 bases from J, with 12 bases in between. The CDR3 length is 13 residues. Per the germline V gene, CDR1 is DFQATT and CDR2 is SNEGSKA (reference sequence). The CDR3 coding sequence is TGCAGTGCCCGAGGGGCCAGCTCCTACGAGCAGTACTTC. It encodes CSARGASSYEQYF.

The chain recombines TRBV29-1 with TRBJ1-1; D is perhaps TRBD1 (5 bases). This CDR3 is built from 15 residues. In germline, CDR1 is SQVTM, CDR2 ANQGSEA. The V end lost 6 bases, the J end lost 1 base, and 18 bases lay between the germline ends. The CDR3 reads CSVYPTPDRNTEAFF. CDR3 nucleotide sequence: TGCAGCGTATACCCCACCCCAGACAGGAACACTGAAGCTTTCTTT.

The rearrangement links TRBV2 to TRBJ2-7; 13 positions match TRBD2. This CDR3 has 16 residues. Germline loops: CDR1 SNHLY, CDR2 FYNNEI. V shed 4 bases and J 2 bases; nucleotides not matched to a gene: 5. In nucleotides, the CDR3 is TGTGCCAGCAGTGTCGGACTAGCGGGAGCCACCTACGAGCAGTACTTC. The encoded protein is CASSVGLAGATYEQYF. Full variable domain (outside the CDR3, taken from reference TRBV2 and TRBJ2-7): EPEVTQTPSHQVTQMGQEVILRCVPISNHLYFYWYRQILGQKVEFLVSFYNNEISEKSEIFDDQFSVERPDGSNFTLKIRSTKLEDSAMYFCASSVGLAGATYEQYFGPGTRLTVT.

The chain uses TRBV29-1 and TRBJ1-2, with 7 bases aligning to TRBD1. V dropped 7 bases and J dropped 6; count of bases not matched to a gene: 5. CDR3 length equals 11 residues. CDR1 and CDR2 from the germline V gene are SQVTM and ANQGSEA. CDR3: CSAGTENGYTF. CDR3 coding DNA: TGCAGCGCCGGGACAGAGAATGGCTACACCTTC.

J is TRBJ2-7 and V is TRBV12-3 or TRBV12-4; no firm D call. The CDR3 has 12 amino acids. V was clipped by 6 bases and J by 5 bases, with 11 bases between them. The CDR3 sequence is CASRPSAHEQYF. CDR3 nucleotides: TGTGCCAGCAGGCCTTCGGCTCACGAGCAGTACTTC.

The rearrangement uses TRBV9 and TRBJ2-1; D remains unclear. Germline V gene data show CDR1 as SGDLS and CDR2 as YYNGEE. The V end was cut by 0 bases, the J end by 9 bases, with 7 bases between. This CDR3 contains 12 residues. CDR3: CASSVGAFEQFF. The DNA for the CDR3 is TGTGCCAGCAGCGTAGGGGCATTTGAGCAGTTCTTC.

The chain is built from TRBV29-1 and TRBJ2-7, with D unresolved. Germline loops: CDR1 SQVTM, CDR2 ANQGSEA. This CDR3 has 13 amino acids. V was pared by 4 bases and J by 0 bases, with 10 bases between. CDR3 nucleotide sequence: TGCAGCGTTGTGTCAGGCGACTCCTACGAGCAGTACTTC. Residues: CSVVSGDSYEQYF.

The chain joins TRBV4-1 to TRBJ2-7; no reliable D call. The germline V gene encodes CDR1 MGHRA and CDR2 YSYEKL. Trimming left V 3 bases short and J 0 bases short, with 15 bases between. This CDR3 spans 16 amino acids. CDR3 nucleotide sequence: TGCGCCAGCAGCCAGAGTGACGGACCTTACTCCTACGAGCAGTACTTC. It specifies CASSQSDGPYSYEQYF.

V usage is TRBV2 and J usage is TRBJ1-5, with D maybe TRBD1 (6 bases). Germline CDR1 SNHLY, CDR2 FYNNEI. V lost 7 bases, J lost 6 bases, and 13 bases lay in between. CDR3 length: 13 residues. The CDR3 region has the DNA TGTGCCAGCAATAAAAAACAGGGTCAGCCCCAGCATTTT. As protein: CASNKKQGQPQHF. Full variable domain (remainder filled in from reference TRBV2 and TRBJ1-5): EPEVTQTPSHQVTQMGQEVILRCVPISNHLYFYWYRQILGQKVEFLVSFYNNEISEKSEIFDDQFSVERPDGSNFTLKIRSTKLEDSAMYFCASNKKQGQPQHFGDGTRLSIL.